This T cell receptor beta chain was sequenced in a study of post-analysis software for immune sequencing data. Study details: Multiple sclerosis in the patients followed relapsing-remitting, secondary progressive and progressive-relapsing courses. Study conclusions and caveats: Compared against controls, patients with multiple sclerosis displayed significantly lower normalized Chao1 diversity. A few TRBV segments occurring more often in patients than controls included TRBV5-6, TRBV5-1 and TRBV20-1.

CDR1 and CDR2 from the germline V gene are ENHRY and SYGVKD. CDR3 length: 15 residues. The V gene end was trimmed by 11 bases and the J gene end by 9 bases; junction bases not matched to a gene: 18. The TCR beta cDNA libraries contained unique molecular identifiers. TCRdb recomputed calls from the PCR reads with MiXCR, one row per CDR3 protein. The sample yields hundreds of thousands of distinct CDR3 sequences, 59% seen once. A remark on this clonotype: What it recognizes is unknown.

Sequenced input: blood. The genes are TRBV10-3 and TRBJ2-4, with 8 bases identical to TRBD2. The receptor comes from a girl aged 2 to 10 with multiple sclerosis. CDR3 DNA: TGTGCCCCCCGGTATAGGACTAGCATTTGGGGCATTCAGTACTTC. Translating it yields CAPRYRTSIWGIQYF.